This T cell receptor beta chain was profiled in a study of control samples from healthy donors and cancer patients. Clones were read by immunoSEQ multiplex PCR, and TCRdb kept only the in-frame ones, dropping some. The sample contains some 95,000 clones, just under 95% of which appear only once. The CDR3 totals 12 residues. V was pared by 6 bases and J by 10 bases, with 15 bases between. The germline gives CDR1 SNHLY, CDR2 FYNNEI. The TCR originated in a human donor in good health. The donor label of this sample is uncertain. The chain has TRBV2 and TRBJ1-1; possibly TRBD1 for D (5 bases). Specimen: blood. The CDR3 reads CASSGGGSRAFF. The CDR3 DNA is TGTGCCAGCAGCGGGGGAGGGTCCCGAGCTTTCTTT.